This T cell receptor beta chain is from a study of T cells in localized non-small cell lung cancer. In regard to this clone: Antigen specificity is unknown.

Measured with immunoSEQ multiplex PCR; TCRdb has only the in-frame clones, and not every one. The profile shows approximately 45,000 clones, 70% to 90% of them singletons. Study-level findings and limits: One tumor region alone was sequenced, and heterogeneity therefore remains possible. Increased T cell density in blood showed an association with longer overall survival. Maximal T cell clonality occurred in uninvolved adjacent lung, with tumor ranking below it.

The V end lost 8 bases, the J end lost 1 base, and 17 bases lay between the germline ends. The germline V gene encodes CDR1 ENHRY and CDR2 SYGVKD. The CDR3 is made up of 15 amino acids. The source of this sequence is a man between 40 and 70 years old with stage II lung adenocarcinoma. This sample comprised PBMCs, obtained before any cancer treatment. This chain uses TRBV10-3 with TRBJ1-1; perhaps TRBD1 as D (5 bases). The CDR3 DNA sequence: TGTGCCATCGCCCCGGGGGGGACTCAGAACACTGAAGCTTTCTTT. The encoded protein is CAIAPGGTQNTEAFF.